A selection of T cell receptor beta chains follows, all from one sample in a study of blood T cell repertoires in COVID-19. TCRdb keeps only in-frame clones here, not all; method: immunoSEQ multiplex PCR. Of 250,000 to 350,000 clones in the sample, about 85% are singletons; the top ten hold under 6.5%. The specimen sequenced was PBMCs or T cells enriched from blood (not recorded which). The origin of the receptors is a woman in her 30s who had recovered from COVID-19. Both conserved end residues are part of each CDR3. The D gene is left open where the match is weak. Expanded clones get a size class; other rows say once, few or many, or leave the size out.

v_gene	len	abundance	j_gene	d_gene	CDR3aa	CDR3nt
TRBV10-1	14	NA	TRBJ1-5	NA	CASSRGSSNQPQHF	TGCGCCAGCAGTAGAGGGAGTAGCAATCAGCCCCAGCATTTT
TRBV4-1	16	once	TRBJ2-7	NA	CASSQGWTGSSYEQYF	TGCGCCAGCAGCCAAGGGTGGACTGGGAGCTCCTACGAGCAGTACTTC
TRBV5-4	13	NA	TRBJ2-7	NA	CASSSGGSYEQYF	TGTGCCAGCAGCTCAGGGGGGTCCTACGAGCAGTACTTC
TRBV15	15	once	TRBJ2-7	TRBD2	CATSQGLAGIYEQYF	TGTGCCACCAGCCAAGGACTAGCGGGGATCTACGAGCAGTACTTC
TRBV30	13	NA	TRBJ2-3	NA	CAWSPTSTDTQYF	TGTGCCTGGAGTCCTACTAGCACAGATACGCAGTATTTT
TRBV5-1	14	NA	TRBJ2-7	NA	CASSFQGRSYEQYF	TGCGCCAGCAGTTTCCAGGGGCGCTCCTACGAGCAGTACTTC
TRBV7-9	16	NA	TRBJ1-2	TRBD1	CASSLVGGGASYGYTF	TGTGCCAGCAGCTTAGTAGGAGGGGGCGCCTCCTATGGCTACACCTTC
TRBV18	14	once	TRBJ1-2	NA	CASSPPAANYGYTF	TGTGCCAGCTCACCACCGGCAGCTAACTATGGCTACACCTTC
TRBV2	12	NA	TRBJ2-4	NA	CASSGTLNIQYF	TGTGCCAGCAGTGGGACACTAAACATTCAGTACTTC
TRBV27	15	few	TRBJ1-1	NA	CASLPQPQWHTEAFF	TGTGCCAGCCTCCCACAGCCCCAGTGGCACACTGAAGCTTTCTTT
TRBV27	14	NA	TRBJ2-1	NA	CASSNTGGEGEQFF	TGTGCCAGCAGTAACACAGGGGGGGAAGGCGAGCAGTTCTTC
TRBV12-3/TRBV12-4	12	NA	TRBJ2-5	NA	CASSYTGETQYF	TGTGCCAGCAGTTATACAGGGGAGACCCAGTACTTC
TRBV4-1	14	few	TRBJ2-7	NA	CASSQVQDEYEQYF	TGCGCCAGCAGCCAAGTACAGGACGAGTACGAGCAGTACTTC
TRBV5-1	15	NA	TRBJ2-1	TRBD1	CASSGRDRGRNEQFF	TGCGCCAGCAGCGGCCGGGACAGGGGTAGAAATGAGCAGTTCTTC
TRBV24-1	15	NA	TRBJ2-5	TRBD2	CATETSGGGHRTQYF	TGTGCCACCGAGACTAGCGGGGGGGGCCATCGGACCCAGTACTTC
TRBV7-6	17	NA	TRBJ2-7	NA	CASSFLLRGALGYEQYF	TGTGCCAGCAGCTTCCTACTTCGGGGAGCCCTGGGCTACGAGCAGTACTTC
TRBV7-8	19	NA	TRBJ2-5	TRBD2	CASSLAILAGGSLRETQYF	TGTGCCAGCAGCTTAGCGATCTTAGCGGGGGGGTCCCTCCGAGAGACCCAGTACTTC
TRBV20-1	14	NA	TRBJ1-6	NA	CSASLEGFDSPLHF	TGCAGTGCTAGTTTGGAGGGATTCGATTCACCCCTCCACTTT
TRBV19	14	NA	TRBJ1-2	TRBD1	CASTPDRGLYGYTF	TGTGCCAGTACCCCCGACAGGGGGTTGTATGGCTACACCTTC
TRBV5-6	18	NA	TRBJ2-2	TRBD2	CASSPLRGAGDHTGELFF	TGTGCCAGCAGCCCCCTCCGGGGAGCGGGGGATCACACCGGGGAGCTGTTTTTT
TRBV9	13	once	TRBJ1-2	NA	CASSVEQGRGYTF	TGTGCCAGCAGCGTAGAACAGGGTAGGGGCTACACCTTC
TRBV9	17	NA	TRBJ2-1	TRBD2	CASSGTSGWVENNEQFF	TGTGCCAGCAGCGGGACTAGCGGGTGGGTAGAGAACAATGAGCAGTTCTTC
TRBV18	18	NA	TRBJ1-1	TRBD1	CASSTRDRGPSMNTEAFF	TGTGCCAGCTCAACCCGGGACAGGGGGCCTTCCATGAACACTGAAGCTTTCTTT
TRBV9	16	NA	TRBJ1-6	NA	CASSVSGRSNNSPLHF	TGTGCCAGCAGCGTCAGCGGCAGGTCCAATAATTCACCCCTCCACTTT
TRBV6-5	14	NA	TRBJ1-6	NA	CASSYSAGDSPLHF	TGTGCCAGCAGTTACTCCGCAGGGGATTCACCCCTCCACTTT
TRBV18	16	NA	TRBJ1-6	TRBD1	CASSPLDRPDNSPLHF	TGTGCCAGCTCCCCATTGGACAGGCCAGATAATTCACCCCTCCACTTT
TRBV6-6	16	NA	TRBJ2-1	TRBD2	CASSYSSGASYNEQFF	TGTGCCAGCAGTTACTCGAGCGGGGCATCCTACAATGAGCAGTTCTTC
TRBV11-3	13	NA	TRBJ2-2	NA	CASSLLGGRELFF	TGTGCCAGCAGCTTATTGGGAGGACGGGAGCTGTTTTTT
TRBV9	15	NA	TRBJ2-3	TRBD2	CASSAAGGQADTQYF	TGTGCCAGCAGCGCAGCGGGGGGGCAGGCAGATACGCAGTATTTT
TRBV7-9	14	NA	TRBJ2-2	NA	CASSLGRGSGELFF	TGTGCCAGCAGCTTAGGTCGGGGGAGCGGGGAGCTGTTTTTT
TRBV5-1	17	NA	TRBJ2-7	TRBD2	CASSLEAAGGRRYEQYF	TGCGCCAGCAGCTTGGAGGCAGCGGGGGGGCGTAGGTACGAGCAGTACTTC
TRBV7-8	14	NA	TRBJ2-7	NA	CASSLPSTAYEQYF	TGTGCCAGCAGCCTCCCTAGTACGGCCTACGAGCAGTACTTC
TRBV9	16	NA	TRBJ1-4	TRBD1	CASSASGQGNNEKLFF	TGTGCCAGCAGCGCAAGCGGACAGGGTAATAATGAAAAACTGTTTTTT
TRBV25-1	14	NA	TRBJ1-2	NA	CASSEYRWIYGYTF	TGTGCCAGCAGTGAATACAGGTGGATCTATGGCTACACCTTC
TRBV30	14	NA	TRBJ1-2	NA	CAWSPRTGGHSYTF	TGTGCCTGGAGTCCGCGGACGGGGGGCCATAGCTACACCTTC
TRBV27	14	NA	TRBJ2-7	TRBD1	CASSFGTGSYEQYF	TGTGCCAGCAGTTTCGGGACAGGGTCCTACGAGCAGTACTTC
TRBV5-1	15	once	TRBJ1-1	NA	CASSLVAGAVTEAFF	TGCGCCAGCAGCTTGGTTGCAGGGGCGGTCACTGAAGCTTTCTTT
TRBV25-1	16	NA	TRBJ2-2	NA	CASSEFKGLNTGELFF	TGTGCCAGCAGTGAATTTAAGGGGCTGAACACCGGGGAGCTGTTTTTT
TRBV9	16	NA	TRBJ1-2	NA	CASSVEAGLFNYGYTF	TGTGCCAGCAGCGTAGAGGCAGGGCTCTTTAACTATGGCTACACCTTC
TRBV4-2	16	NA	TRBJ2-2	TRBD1	CASSPGGGANTGELFF	TGTGCCAGCAGCCCAGGGGGCGGAGCGAACACCGGGGAGCTGTTTTTT
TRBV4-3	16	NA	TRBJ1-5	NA	CASSQERTEPNQPQHF	TGCGCCAGCAGCCAAGAGAGGACAGAACCCAATCAGCCCCAGCATTTT
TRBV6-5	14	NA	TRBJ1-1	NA	CASSAEQRDTEAFF	TGTGCCAGCAGCGCCGAACAACGGGACACTGAAGCTTTCTTT
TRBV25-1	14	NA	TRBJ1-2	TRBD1	CASSEAGGYRGYTF	TGTGCCAGCAGTGAAGCAGGGGGCTATCGTGGCTACACCTTC
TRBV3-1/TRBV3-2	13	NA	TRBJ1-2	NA	CASSQPSSYGYTF	TGTGCCAGCAGCCAACCCTCCAGCTATGGCTACACCTTC
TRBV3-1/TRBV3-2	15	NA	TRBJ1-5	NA	CASSQDSTGFQPQHF	TGTGCCAGCAGCCAAGATTCAACAGGGTTTCAGCCCCAGCATTTT